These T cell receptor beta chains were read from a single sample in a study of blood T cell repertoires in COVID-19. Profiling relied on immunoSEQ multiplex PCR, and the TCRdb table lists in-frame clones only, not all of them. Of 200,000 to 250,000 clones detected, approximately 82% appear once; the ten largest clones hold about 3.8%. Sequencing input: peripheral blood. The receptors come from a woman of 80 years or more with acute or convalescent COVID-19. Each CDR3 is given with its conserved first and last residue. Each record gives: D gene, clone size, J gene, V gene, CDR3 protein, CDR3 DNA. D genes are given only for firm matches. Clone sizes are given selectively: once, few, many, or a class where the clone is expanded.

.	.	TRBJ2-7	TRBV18	CASSTGIYEQYF	TGTGCCAGCTCAACAGGGATCTACGAGCAGTACTTC
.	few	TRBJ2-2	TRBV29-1	CSVGPGAGELFF	TGCAGCGTTGGGCCGGGGGCCGGGGAGCTGTTTTTT
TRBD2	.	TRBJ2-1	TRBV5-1	CASSLGTSGVHEQFF	TGCGCCAGCAGCCTGGGGACTAGCGGGGTTCATGAGCAGTTCTTC
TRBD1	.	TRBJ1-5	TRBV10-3	CAIRGDSLNQPQHF	TGTGCCATCAGGGGGGACAGCCTGAATCAGCCCCAGCATTTT
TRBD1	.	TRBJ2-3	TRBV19	CASSHGAGGADTQYF	TGTGCCAGTAGTCACGGGGCAGGGGGCGCAGATACGCAGTATTTT
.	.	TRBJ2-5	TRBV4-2	CASSQDLSGAGTQYF	TGTGCCAGCAGCCAAGATCTCAGCGGCGCCGGGACCCAGTACTTC
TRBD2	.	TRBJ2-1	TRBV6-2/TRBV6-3	CASSFPSGGGYNEQFF	TGTGCCAGCAGTTTCCCTAGCGGGGGGGGATACAATGAGCAGTTCTTC
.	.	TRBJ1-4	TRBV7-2	CASSNTAANEKLFF	TGTGCCAGCAGTAACACTGCGGCTAATGAAAAACTGTTTTTT
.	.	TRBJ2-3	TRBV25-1	CASRGDRGTDTQYF	TGTGCCAGCAGGGGAGACCGGGGCACAGATACGCAGTATTTT
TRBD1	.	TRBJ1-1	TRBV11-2	CASSLNSQGVGAFF	TGTGCCAGCAGCTTAAATTCACAGGGGGTAGGGGCTTTCTTT